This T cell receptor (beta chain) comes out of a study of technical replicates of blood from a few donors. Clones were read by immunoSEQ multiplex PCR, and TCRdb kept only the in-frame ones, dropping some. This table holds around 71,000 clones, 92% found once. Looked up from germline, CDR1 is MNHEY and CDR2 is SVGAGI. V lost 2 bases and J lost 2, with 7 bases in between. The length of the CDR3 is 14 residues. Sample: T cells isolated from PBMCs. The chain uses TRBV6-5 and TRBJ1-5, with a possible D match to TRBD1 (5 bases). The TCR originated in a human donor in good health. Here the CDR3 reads CASSYRGGNQPQHF. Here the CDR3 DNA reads TGTGCCAGCAGTTACAGGGGTGGCAATCAGCCCCAGCATTTT.